This entry is about one T cell receptor beta chain. Data came from immunoSEQ multiplex PCR; TCRdb stores just in-frame clones and leaves some out. Seen here are 250,000 to 300,000 clones, about 85% observed once, and the top ten hold around 4%. The sample belongs to a study of blood T cell repertoires in COVID-19. This CDR3 comprises 16 residues. The V end was cut by 5 bases, the J end by 3 bases, with 17 bases between. Germline V CDR1 and CDR2: MNHEY, SVGEGT. The genes are TRBV6-2 or TRBV6-3 and TRBJ1-5, with D possibly being TRBD1 (6 bases). Source material: peripheral blood. The clonotype originates from a man between 60 and 75 years old with acute or convalescent COVID-19. Written as DNA, the CDR3 is TGTGCCAGCAGTGGTACCCAACAGGGAGTCAATCAGCCCCAGCATTTT. Residues: CASSGTQQGVNQPQHF.